These T cell receptor beta chains were read from a single sample in a study of T cell responses to AZD1222 COVID-19 vaccine. The repertoire was sequenced with immunoSEQ multiplex PCR; TCRdb's copy has only in-frame clones and lacks some. This table holds 150,000 to 200,000 clones, roughly nine tenths found once. The sample was peripheral blood, taken on day 0 of AZD1222 vaccination. These TCRs come from an adult in good health. The CDR3 runs from the conserved cysteine through the conserved F or W. Each record gives: V gene, J gene, CDR3 protein.

>TRBV24-1|TRBJ1-5
CATSEAGGAYQPQHF
>TRBV9|TRBJ2-3
CASSVLGGATDTQYF
>TRBV19|TRBJ1-1
CASSMAQNTEAFF
>TRBV6-5|TRBJ1-1
CASSYLSGAITEAFF
>TRBV4-2|TRBJ2-7
CASSQDLAVAGSEQYF
>TRBV7-9|TRBJ1-1
CASHISNTEAFF
>TRBV10-1|TRBJ2-3
CASSESSRGGFSDTQYF
>TRBV27|TRBJ1-1
CASSRVNTEAFF
>TRBV7-2|TRBJ2-3
CASSYRDRADTQYF
>TRBV27|TRBJ1-1
CASSVQGAIVTEAFF
>TRBV5-4|TRBJ1-1
CASSLGVSTGNTEAFF
>TRBV30|TRBJ2-7
CAWIPAGFYEQYF
>TRBV28|TRBJ1-1
CASSSPGLTEAFF
>TRBV27|TRBJ2-1
CASSSGTLEFEQFF
>TRBV7-9|TRBJ1-1
CASSLRENTEAFF
>TRBV21-1|TRBJ1-4
CASSKGGQDYSKATNEKLFF
>TRBV12-3/TRBV12-4|TRBJ2-5
CASSRGGEETQYF
>TRBV28|TRBJ2-2
CATPVVYTGELFF
>TRBV6-5|TRBJ1-3
CASRDTSGNTIYF
>TRBV19|TRBJ2-1
CASSTGRPTYNEQFF
>TRBV7-2|TRBJ1-5
CASSLTAASNQPQHF
>TRBV5-7|TRBJ2-5
CASSLVFRRGTQYF
>TRBV4-1|TRBJ2-6
CASSLSDSGANVLTF
>TRBV6-5|TRBJ2-7
CASRHSGSYEQYF
>TRBV27|TRBJ2-1
CASSFGRGAENEQFF
>TRBV7-2|TRBJ2-1
CASSLEIRSSYNEQFF
>TRBV5-1|TRBJ2-2
CASSPGQDTGELFF
>TRBV6-5|TRBJ2-1
CASRVGQGFFYEQFF
>TRBV2|TRBJ2-5
CASSYGETQYF
>TRBV5-1|TRBJ2-1
CASSSTSGGAGEQFF
>TRBV18|TRBJ1-4
CASSPRDSNEKLFF
>TRBV30|TRBJ2-7
CAWSVRQGVGEQYF
>TRBV19|TRBJ2-1
CASSSGGPSYNEQFF
>TRBV11-2|TRBJ1-5
CASSLSLQANQPQHF
>TRBV7-2|TRBJ1-1
CASSSSGGLITEAFF
>TRBV5-6|TRBJ1-5
CASSFQENQPQHF
>TRBV9|TRBJ1-6
CASSVSGTEYNSPLHF
>TRBV18|TRBJ2-7
CASSPSGGAEEQYF
>TRBV9|TRBJ1-4
CASSQGATNEKLFF
>TRBV12-3/TRBV12-4|TRBJ1-2
CASSTGAGYGYTF
>TRBV7-3|TRBJ2-3
CASSLRGEADTQYF
>TRBV7-8|TRBJ2-2
CASSLAAVPGELFF
>TRBV9|TRBJ2-1
CASSPGQGYEQFF
>TRBV6-5|TRBJ2-7
CASSDRGWQYF
>TRBV29-1|TRBJ1-1
CSVVTVARAFF
>TRBV5-4|TRBJ2-5
CASSLGPSSQETQYF
>TRBV19|TRBJ2-6
CASSPNTGTGATGANVLTF
>TRBV19|TRBJ2-5
CASSARLERPSGGGFVRETQYF
>TRBV3-1/TRBV3-2|TRBJ1-1
CASSLTGRRAFF
>TRBV9|TRBJ2-7
CASSPWTGGHEQYF
>TRBV7-2|TRBJ2-3
CASTRDRAIASTDTQYF